One sample yielded the 14 T cell receptor beta chains listed below, sequenced in a study of blood T cell repertoires in COVID-19. Method: immunoSEQ multiplex PCR; TCRdb's copy keeps in-frame clones and lacks some. This sample has about 310,000 clones, with over 80% found just once. Sequenced input: PBMCs or T cells enriched from blood (not recorded which). These TCRs come from a woman younger than 35 who had recovered from COVID-19.

The rearrangement uses TRBV7-2 and TRBJ2-2; D may be TRBD2 (6 bases). The CDR3 is 17 residues long. The V end lost 5 bases, the J end lost 4 bases, and 20 bases lay between the germline ends. Germline loops: CDR1 SGHTA, CDR2 FQGNSA. CDR3 bases: TGTGCCAGCAGCAGTGCGCCTCTGGAGGGGCTCACCGGGGAGCTGTTTTTT. It encodes CASSSAPLEGLTGELFF. Full variable domain (remainder filled in from reference TRBV7-2 and TRBJ2-2): GAGVSQSPSNKVTEKGKDVELRCDPISGHTALYWYRQSLGQGLEFLIYFQGNSAPDKSGLPSDRFSAERTGGSVSTLTIQRTQQEDSAVYLCASSSAPLEGLTGELFFGEGSRLTVL.

This rearrangement joins TRBV28 to TRBJ1-6; no definite D call. V lost 2 bases to trimming and J lost 5 bases, with 16 bases between them. The CDR3 runs to 17 residues. Germline loops: CDR1 MDHEN, CDR2 SYDVKM. CDR3 DNA sequence: TGTGCCAGCAGTTTAATCTCACGGGGTTCTAATAATTCACCCCTCCACTTT. As protein: CASSLISRGSNNSPLHF.

The chain uses TRBV7-2 and TRBJ2-1, with D unclear. V was shortened by 5 bases and J by 1 base, with 9 bases between the two germline ends. The CDR3 loop spans 14 amino acids. Germline loops: CDR1 SGHTA, CDR2 FQGNSA. This CDR3 reads CASSPDTSYNEQFF. The CDR3 DNA sequence: TGTGCCAGCAGCCCTGACACATCCTACAATGAGCAGTTCTTC.

The chain uses TRBV18 and TRBJ2-7; TRBD2 agrees at 10 bases. Germline lookup yields CDR1 KGHSH and CDR2 LQKENI. V gave up 4 bases and J gave up 6 bases; unmatched junction bases: 9. This CDR3 spans 15 amino acids. CDR3 protein: CASSRSGGATVEQYF. The CDR3 nucleotides read TGTGCCAGCTCACGCAGCGGGGGGGCCACGGTCGAGCAGTACTTC.

The chain has TRBV7-2 and TRBJ1-2; D is unclear. In germline, CDR1 is SGHTA, CDR2 FQGNSA. The CDR3 sequence is 17 residues long. V shed 3 bases and J shed 3 bases, with 20 bases lying between them. The CDR3 bases are TGTGCCAGCAGCTTCCTCGTCTCTCCTCTGGCGGACTATGGCTACACCTTC. Encoded protein: CASSFLVSPLADYGYTF.

This sequence joins TRBV5-4 and TRBJ2-7, with D possibly TRBD1 on 6 matching bases. The V gene's germline CDR1 is SGHNT and CDR2 YYREEE (reference sequence). V was trimmed by 3 bases and J by 3 bases, leaving 13 bases between them. This CDR3 is built from 14 residues. The CDR3 reads CASSSDRLNYEQYF. The CDR3 nucleotides are TGTGCCAGCAGCTCAGACAGGCTCAACTACGAGCAGTACTTC.

V usage is TRBV27 and J usage is TRBJ1-2; weak D call: TRBD1 (5 bases). CDR3 length equals 14 residues. The germline gives CDR1 MNHEY, CDR2 SMNVEV (reference sequence). Trimming cost V 8 bases and J 3 bases, with 16 bases left between them. CDR3 nucleotides: TGTGCCAGCCGATCGACGGACACTCACTATGGCTACACCTTC. It codes for CASRSTDTHYGYTF.

The V and J genes are TRBV27 and TRBJ1-3, with D possibly matching TRBD1 (5 bases). CDR1 and CDR2 (germline): MNHEY, SMNVEV (reference sequence). V shed 0 bases and J shed 6 bases, with 21 bases lying between them. The CDR3 covers 18 residues. The CDR3 region is CASSLSRPGFSRPNTIYF. DNA for the CDR3: TGTGCCAGCAGTTTATCGAGGCCAGGGTTTTCTCGTCCAAACACCATATATTTT.

In this sample, this clone turned up many times. The chain couples TRBV5-1 to TRBJ2-7; 9 bases match TRBD1. CDR1 and CDR2 from the germline V gene are SGHRS and YFSETQ. The V and J ends lost 4 bases and 5 bases, in that order; junction bases with no gene match: 7. CDR3 length: 14 residues. The CDR3, as DNA: TGCGCCAGCAGCCTGCGGACAGGGGTCCACGAGCAGTACTTC. Translating it yields CASSLRTGVHEQYF. Full variable domain (missing parts from reference TRBV5-1 and TRBJ2-7): KAGVTQTPRYLIKTRGQQVTLSCSPISGHRSVSWYQQTPGQGLQFLFEYFSETQRNKGNFPGRFSGRQFSNSRSEMNVSTLELGDSALYLCASSLRTGVHEQYFGPGTRLTVT.

The DNA of the CDR3 is TGTGCCAGCAGTATCACAGGGGTGGTCAAAAACATTCAGTACTTC. Its protein product is CASSITGVVKNIQYF. J is TRBJ2-4 and V is TRBV28, with TRBD1 matching 7 bases. The V and J ends lost 5 bases and 3 bases, in that order; junction bases with no gene match: 7. The CDR3 runs 15 residues. Germline V gives CDR1 MDHEN, CDR2 SYDVKM.

The chain has TRBV28 and TRBJ1-2; no reliable D call. The CDR3 covers 14 residues. V lost 3 bases and J lost 5, with 13 bases in between. Germline CDR1 MDHEN, CDR2 SYDVKM. CDR3 amino acids: CASSFSASGYGYTF. The CDR3 DNA reads as TGTGCCAGCAGTTTCTCAGCTTCGGGGTATGGCTACACCTTC.

The rearrangement links TRBV6-2 or TRBV6-3 to TRBJ1-5; a weak D match, TRBD1 (5 bases). Trimming cost V 0 bases and J 3 bases, with 18 bases left between them. Germline CDR1 and CDR2: MNHEY and SVGEGT. The CDR3 is made up of 18 amino acids. The chain's CDR3 is CASSYSEDGTTFNQPQHF. The CDR3 DNA sequence: TGTGCCAGCAGTTACTCAGAGGATGGGACTACCTTCAATCAGCCCCAGCATTTT.

The chain combines TRBV2 with TRBJ2-7; 11 nucleotides match TRBD2. CDR3 length: 15 residues. With V trimmed by 5 bases and J by 2 bases, 5 bases remained unmatched. Per the germline V gene, CDR1 is SNHLY and CDR2 is FYNNEI. CDR3 nucleotide sequence: TGTGCCAGCAGTTCTAGCGGGAGGCCCACCTACGAGCAGTACTTC. Its protein is CASSSSGRPTYEQYF.

This sequence joins TRBV7-9 and TRBJ2-7; 10 bases fit TRBD1. Germline assignment: CDR1 SEHNR and CDR2 FQNEAQ (reference sequence). CDR3 length: 15 amino acids. V lost 5 bases, J lost 4 bases, and 8 bases stayed unmatched. The CDR3 sequence: CASSPWDRGGYEQYF. The CDR3, as DNA: TGTGCCAGCAGCCCTTGGGACAGGGGCGGGTACGAGCAGTACTTC.